This T cell receptor (beta chain) emerged from a study of T cells in tuberculosis. Study-wide findings and caveats: GEM motif frequencies gave over 55% accuracy; the GMM repertoire gave 80% to 90%.

Of note for this clone: Its antigen is not known.

The germline gives CDR1 LNHDA, CDR2 SQIVND (reference sequence). V shed 3 bases and J 2 bases; nucleotides not matched to a gene: 5. The CDR3 length is 15 residues. Measured with immunoSEQ multiplex PCR; TCRdb has only the in-frame clones, and not every one. The repertoire consists of roughly 45,000 clones, with 90% to 95% occurring once and the leading ten covering around 2%. The chain combines TRBV19 with TRBJ2-7; 9 bases match TRBD1. This clonotype was obtained from a donor aged 5-35 years with latent tuberculosis or without tuberculosis infection. Some clones in this sample may be carry-over from other donors' samples. Sequencing input: PBMCs. The CDR3 DNA reads TGTGCCAGTAGTATGCGGGGACAGGGTCCCTACGAGCAGTACTTC. This sequence encodes CASSMRGQGPYEQYF. Full variable domain (outside the CDR3, taken from reference TRBV19 and TRBJ2-7): DGGITQSPKYLFRKEGQNVTLSCEQNLNHDAMYWYRQDPGQGLRLIYYSQIVNDFQKGDIAEGYSVSREKKESFPLTVTSAQKNPTAFYLCASSMRGQGPYEQYFGPGTRLTVT.